The 5 T cell receptor beta chains presented below share a single source sample, sequenced in a study of shared clonotypes between healthy human individuals. Profiling relied on immunoSEQ multiplex PCR, and the TCRdb table lists in-frame clones only, not all of them. This sample carries more than 500,000 clones, approximately 94% of them seen once, and the ten largest clones take about 0.068%. Sequencing was carried out using naive CD4+ T cells sorted from blood. Regarding subset: CD45RA+ positively selected. The receptor set was obtained from a woman younger than 45 in good health.

The table lists this clone with many counts. The gene calls are TRBV19 and TRBJ2-5, with TRBD2 as a possible D gene (6 bases). The CDR3 has 13 residues. CDR1 is LNHDA, CDR2 SQIVND, per germline (reference sequence). V lost 6 bases to trimming and J lost 5 bases, with 13 bases between them. In DNA, the CDR3 is TGTGCCAGTAGGGGAGGAAACGGGGAGACCCAGTACTTC. Translated, it gives CASRGGNGETQYF.

In this sample, this clone turned up once. This chain uses TRBV7-9 with TRBJ2-4; 12 nucleotides match TRBD1. The CDR3 spans 18 residues. Per germline, CDR1 SEHNR and CDR2 FQNEAQ (reference sequence). V lost 4 bases, J lost 1 base, and 8 bases stayed unmatched. Here the CDR3 reads CASSWGQGAGRAKNIQYF. The CDR3 coding sequence is TGTGCCAGCAGCTGGGGACAGGGGGCAGGGAGGGCCAAAAACATTCAGTACTTC.

This chain uses TRBV19 with TRBJ1-5; D uncertain. V gave up 0 bases and J gave up 0 bases, with 15 bases separating them. The CDR3 totals 18 residues. Germline lookup yields CDR1 LNHDA and CDR2 SQIVND (reference sequence). The CDR3 sequence is CASSIDFGGSYSNQPQHF. Written as DNA, the CDR3 is TGTGCCAGTAGTATAGATTTCGGTGGCAGTTATAGCAATCAGCCCCAGCATTTT.

This chain links TRBV18 with TRBJ1-2; D is undetermined. The germline gives CDR1 KGHSH, CDR2 LQKENI. The V end lost 0 bases, the J end lost 6 bases, and 23 bases lay between the germline ends. The CDR3 contains 18 residues. The CDR3 DNA reads TGTGCCAGCTCACCACCGATATCCTACAAGGGCGGAGAGGATGGCTACACCTTC. Its protein is CASSPPISYKGGEDGYTF.

This chain joins TRBV10-1 and TRBJ2-7; D unclear. This CDR3 region has 13 residues. CDR1 is WNHNN, CDR2 SYGVQD, per germline (reference sequence). V lost 1 base and J lost 2, with 6 bases in between. The DNA of the CDR3 is TGCGCCAGCAGTGAGTACTCAGCCTACGAGCAGTACTTC. This encodes CASSEYSAYEQYF.